This T cell receptor (beta chain) was sequenced in a study of cytomegalovirus exposure and HLA in healthy donors. Study results and limitations: CMV serostatus was the only immune exposure information that was available. The authors later found most CMV-associated TCR beta chains appeared HLA-restricted. In a later analysis, TCR beta V- and J-gene trimming showed a link to a missense DCLRE1C variant.

The CDR3 totals 13 residues. Trimming removed 3 bases from V and 8 bases from J, with 10 bases in between. Per germline, CDR1 SGHTA and CDR2 FQGNSA. Only one count was recorded for this clone. Its antigen remains unknown. The PCR employed 60 Vbeta primers together with 13 Jbeta primers. TCRdb's copy holds only in-frame clones and misses some; the assay was immunoSEQ multiplex PCR. The repertoire has approximately 210,000 clones, roughly 79% of them found once; the top ten carry less than 2%. The sequenced sample consisted of PBMCs. The source is a male donor in good health and CMV-seronegative. The chain recombines TRBV7-2 with TRBJ1-4; unclear D gene. CDR3 loop: CASSLSPGEKLFF. The CDR3 DNA reads as TGTGCCAGCAGCTTGAGTCCAGGAGAAAAACTGTTTTTT.